These 9 T cell receptor beta chains came from one sample sequenced in a study of blood T cell repertoires in COVID-19. This table comes from immunoSEQ multiplex PCR, and its TCRdb copy is limited to in-frame clones, with some not included. The profile shows about 58,000 clones, under 80% of them singletons. Material: peripheral blood. The source of these receptors is a human donor in a cohort sampled during active COVID-19.

The chain uses TRBV11-2 and TRBJ2-7; D is uncertain. Germline CDR1 and CDR2: SGHAT and FQNNGV. Trimming pared 2 bases from V and 6 bases from J, leaving 8 bases between. The CDR3 runs to 12 residues. The CDR3 loop is CASSLNRGEQYF. In nucleotides, the CDR3 is TGTGCCAGCAGCTTAAATCGCGGCGAGCAGTACTTC. Full variable domain (outside the CDR3, taken from reference TRBV11-2 and TRBJ2-7): EAGVAQSPRYKIIEKRQSVAFWCNPISGHATLYWYQQILGQGPKLLIQFQNNGVVDDSQLPKDRFSAERLKGVDSTLKIQPAKLEDSAVYLCASSLNRGEQYFGPGTRLTVT.

The J gene is TRBJ2-7, the V gene TRBV6-5, with D perhaps matching TRBD1 (7 bases). The CDR3 consists of 14 residues. Germline V gene lookup returns CDR1 MNHEY and CDR2 SVGAGI. V dropped 6 bases and J dropped 7 bases, with 19 bases sitting between them. DNA for the CDR3: TGTGCCAGCAGGGCGGACAGGACCGCGGGGGAGCAGTACTTC. Its protein is CASRADRTAGEQYF.

The V and J genes are TRBV18 and TRBJ2-6; 7 nucleotides align to TRBD1. The V gene end was trimmed by 1 base and the J gene end by 0 bases; junction bases not matched to a gene: 6. Germline V lookup: CDR1 KGHSH, CDR2 LQKENI. The CDR3 loop spans 18 amino acids. The CDR3 spells CASSPQGAQGSGANVLTF. The CDR3 nucleotides read TGTGCCAGCTCACCACAGGGGGCGCAGGGCTCTGGGGCCAACGTCCTGACTTTC.

The chain links TRBV7-9 to TRBJ1-1; D remains unclear. V gave up 5 bases and J gave up 5 bases, with 21 bases separating them. The CDR3 consists of 16 residues. Germline V CDR1 and CDR2: SEHNR, FQNEAQ (reference sequence). CDR3 sequence (DNA): TGTGCCAGCAGCGCCCGGACTGACCCCAGGAGGACTGAAGCTTTCTTT. Translated: CASSARTDPRRTEAFF.

This chain connects TRBV28 to TRBJ1-1; 7 bases line up with TRBD1. V shed 10 bases, J shed 1 base, and the junction held 6 bases outside the gene matches. Germline-derived CDR1 and CDR2 are MDHEN and SYDVKM. This CDR3 region has 13 residues. The CDR3 region is CATRGRPNTEAFF. The DNA of the CDR3 is TGTGCCACCAGGGGGAGGCCGAACACTGAAGCTTTCTTT.

The J gene is TRBJ2-5, the V gene TRBV24-1; D is possibly TRBD2 (6 bases). The germline gives CDR1 KGHDR, CDR2 SFDVKD. The CDR3 runs to 11 residues. V was pared by 4 bases and J by 12 bases, with 11 bases between. The CDR3 sequence is CATSDLEGEYF. The CDR3 bases are TGTGCCACCAGTGACCTGGAGGGAGAGTACTTC.

The CDR3 region has the DNA TGTGCCAGCACAGGCTCGACCTTCGTCAATGAGCAGTTCTTC. Translation gives CASTGSTFVNEQFF. The chain couples TRBV28 to TRBJ2-1; D is ambiguous. V gave up 7 bases and J gave up 6 bases, with 16 bases separating them. CDR1 and CDR2 (germline): MDHEN, SYDVKM. This CDR3 is built from 14 residues. Complete variable domain (other parts from reference TRBV28 and TRBJ2-1): DVKVTQSSRYLVKRTGEKVFLECVQDMDHENMFWYRQDPGLGLRLIYFSYDVKMKEKGDIPEGYSVSREKKERFSLILESASTNQTSMYLCASTGSTFVNEQFFGPGTRLTVL.

The chain carries TRBV7-9 and TRBJ2-7; 10 bases are a match to TRBD1. Germline values: CDR1 SEHNR, CDR2 FQNEAQ (reference sequence). V lost 4 bases to trimming and J lost 2 bases; unmatched junction nucleotides: 2. The CDR3 has 14 residues. The CDR3 here is CASSWGQGTYEQYF. The DNA of the CDR3 is TGTGCCAGCAGCTGGGGACAGGGGACCTACGAGCAGTACTTC.

The V and J genes are TRBV2 and TRBJ2-1; no clear D. CDR3 size: 14 residues. Trimming stripped 6 bases from V and 6 bases from J, with 15 bases between. Germline CDR1 reads SNHLY; CDR2 reads FYNNEI. In DNA, the CDR3 is TGTGCCAGCAGACGACTGACGGATGGCAATGAGCAGTTCTTC. As protein: CASRRLTDGNEQFF.